This is a list of T cell receptor beta chains from one sample in a study of blood T cell repertoires in COVID-19. Clones were sequenced by immunoSEQ multiplex PCR, and TCRdb holds only the in-frame ones, with some missing. The table has 86,000 or so clones, about 95% seen once. The sample was peripheral blood. The receptor set was obtained from a human donor with active COVID-19. The donor label of this sample is uncertain. CDR3s include the opening cysteine and the closing phenylalanine or tryptophan. The order of the fields is CDR3 protein, CDR3 DNA, J gene, clone size, V gene, D gene. The D gene is left open where the match is weak. Expanded clones get a size class; other rows say once, few or many, or leave the size out.

CDR3 protein: CASSRGTTFEQFF
CDR3 DNA: TGTGCCAGCAGCAGGGGTACTACCTTTGAGCAGTTCTTC
J gene: TRBJ2-1
clone size: .
V gene: TRBV5-6
D gene: .

CDR3 protein: CASSLTGGVYTEAFF
CDR3 DNA: TGTGCCAGCAGTTTAACAGGGGGCGTTTACACTGAAGCTTTCTTT
J gene: TRBJ1-1
clone size: once
V gene: TRBV27
D gene: TRBD1

CDR3 protein: CSVGSGTGGQPQHF
CDR3 DNA: TGCAGCGTTGGATCGGGGACAGGAGGGCAGCCCCAGCATTTT
J gene: TRBJ1-5
clone size: .
V gene: TRBV29-1
D gene: TRBD1

CDR3 protein: CASSFSSGPYEQYF
CDR3 DNA: TGTGCCAGCAGCTTCTCTAGCGGACCCTACGAGCAGTACTTC
J gene: TRBJ2-7
clone size: .
V gene: TRBV14
D gene: TRBD2

CDR3 protein: CASSTGTVQETQYF
CDR3 DNA: TGCGCCAGCAGTACCGGGACAGTCCAAGAGACCCAGTACTTC
J gene: TRBJ2-5
clone size: .
V gene: TRBV5-1
D gene: TRBD1

CDR3 protein: CASSLTGTGTGISPLHF
CDR3 DNA: TGCGCCAGCAGCTTGACCGGGACAGGGACCGGAATTTCACCCCTCCACTTT
J gene: TRBJ1-6
clone size: .
V gene: TRBV5-1
D gene: TRBD1

CDR3 protein: CAIRDRDYEQYF
CDR3 DNA: TGTGCCATCAGGGACAGAGACTACGAGCAGTACTTC
J gene: TRBJ2-7
clone size: .
V gene: TRBV10-3
D gene: .

CDR3 protein: CSQSGNTEAFF
CDR3 DNA: TGCAGCCAGTCGGGGAACACTGAAGCTTTCTTT
J gene: TRBJ1-1
clone size: .
V gene: TRBV20-1
D gene: .

CDR3 protein: CASRNRNTEAFF
CDR3 DNA: TGCGCCAGCAGAAACAGGAACACTGAAGCTTTCTTT
J gene: TRBJ1-1
clone size: .
V gene: TRBV5-1
D gene: .

CDR3 protein: CASSSATGLAGSNEQFF
CDR3 DNA: TGTGCCAGCAGTTCGGCTACGGGACTAGCGGGATCTAATGAGCAGTTCTTC
J gene: TRBJ2-1
clone size: .
V gene: TRBV28
D gene: TRBD2

CDR3 protein: CASSKAGTGSYEQYF
CDR3 DNA: TGCGCCAGCAGCAAGGCCGGGACAGGATCCTACGAGCAGTACTTC
J gene: TRBJ2-7
clone size: .
V gene: TRBV4-1
D gene: TRBD1

CDR3 protein: CASSEVSRGQLATNEKLFF
CDR3 DNA: TGTGCCAGCAGTGAAGTATCAAGGGGACAGCTCGCAACTAATGAAAAACTGTTTTTT
J gene: TRBJ1-4
clone size: .
V gene: TRBV6-1
D gene: TRBD1

CDR3 protein: CASSEGHSFSGNTIYF
CDR3 DNA: TGTGCCAGCAGTGAAGGCCACAGTTTCTCTGGAAACACCATATATTTT
J gene: TRBJ1-3
clone size: .
V gene: TRBV2
D gene: .

CDR3 protein: CASTLAGLGTDTQYF
CDR3 DNA: TGTGCCTCAACCCTGGCGGGCCTGGGCACAGATACGCAGTATTTT
J gene: TRBJ2-3
clone size: .
V gene: TRBV7-6
D gene: .

CDR3 protein: CASSLERQETQYF
CDR3 DNA: TGTGCCAGCAGCTTAGAGAGGCAAGAGACCCAGTACTTC
J gene: TRBJ2-5
clone size: once
V gene: TRBV7-2
D gene: .